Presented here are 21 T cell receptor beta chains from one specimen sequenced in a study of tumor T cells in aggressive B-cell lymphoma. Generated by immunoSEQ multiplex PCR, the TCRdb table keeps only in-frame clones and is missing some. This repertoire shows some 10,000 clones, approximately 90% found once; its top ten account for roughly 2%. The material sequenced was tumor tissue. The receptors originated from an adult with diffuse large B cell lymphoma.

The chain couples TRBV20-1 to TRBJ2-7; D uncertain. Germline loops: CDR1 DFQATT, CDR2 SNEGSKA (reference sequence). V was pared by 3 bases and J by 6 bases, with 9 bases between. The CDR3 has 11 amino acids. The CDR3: CSASSIGEQYF. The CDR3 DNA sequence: TGCAGTGCTAGTTCGATCGGCGAGCAGTACTTC.

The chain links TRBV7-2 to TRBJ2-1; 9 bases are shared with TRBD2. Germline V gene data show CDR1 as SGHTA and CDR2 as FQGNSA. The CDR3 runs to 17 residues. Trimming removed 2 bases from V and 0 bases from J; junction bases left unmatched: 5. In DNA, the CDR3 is TGTGCCAGCAGCTTAACTAGCGGGCAGAGCTCCTACAATGAGCAGTTCTTC. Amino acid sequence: CASSLTSGQSSYNEQFF.

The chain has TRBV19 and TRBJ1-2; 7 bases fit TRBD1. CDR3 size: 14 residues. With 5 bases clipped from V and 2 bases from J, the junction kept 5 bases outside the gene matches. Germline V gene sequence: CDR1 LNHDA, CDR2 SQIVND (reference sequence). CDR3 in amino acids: CASSEQGRNYGYTF. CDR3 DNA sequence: TGTGCCAGTAGTGAACAGGGGAGGAACTATGGCTACACCTTC.

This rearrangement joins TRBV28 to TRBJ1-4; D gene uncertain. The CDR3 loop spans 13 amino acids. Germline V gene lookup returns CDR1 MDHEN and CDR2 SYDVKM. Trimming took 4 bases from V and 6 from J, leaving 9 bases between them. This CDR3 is CASSSTRHEKLFF. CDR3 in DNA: TGTGCCAGCAGTTCGACAAGACATGAAAAACTGTTTTTT.

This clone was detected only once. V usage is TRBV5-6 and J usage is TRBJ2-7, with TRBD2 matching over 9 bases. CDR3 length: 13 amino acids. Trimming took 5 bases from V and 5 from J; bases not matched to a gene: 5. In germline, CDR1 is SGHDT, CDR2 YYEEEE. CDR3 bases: TGTGCCAGCAGACTAGCGGGTTCCAACGAGCAGTACTTC. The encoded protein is CASRLAGSNEQYF.

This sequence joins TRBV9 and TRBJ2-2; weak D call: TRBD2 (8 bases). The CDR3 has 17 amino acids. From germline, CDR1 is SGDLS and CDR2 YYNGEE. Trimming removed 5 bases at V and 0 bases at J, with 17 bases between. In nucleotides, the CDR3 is TGTGCCAGCAGGGCTCAGGGGGGACTAGCGAACACCGGGGAGCTGTTTTTT. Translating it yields CASRAQGGLANTGELFF. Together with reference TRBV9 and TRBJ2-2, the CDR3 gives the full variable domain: DSGVTQTPKHLITATGQRVTLRCSPRSGDLSVYWYQQSLDQGLQFLIQYYNGEERAKGNILERFSAQQFPDLHSELNLSSLELGDSALYFCASRAQGGLANTGELFFGEGSRLTVL.

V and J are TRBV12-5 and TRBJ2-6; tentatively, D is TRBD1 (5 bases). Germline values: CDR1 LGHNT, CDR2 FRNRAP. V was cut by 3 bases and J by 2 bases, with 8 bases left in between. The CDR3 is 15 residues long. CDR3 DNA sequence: TGTGCTAGTGGTTTAGGGGCAGCTGGGGCCAACGTCCTGACTTTC. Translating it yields CASGLGAAGANVLTF.

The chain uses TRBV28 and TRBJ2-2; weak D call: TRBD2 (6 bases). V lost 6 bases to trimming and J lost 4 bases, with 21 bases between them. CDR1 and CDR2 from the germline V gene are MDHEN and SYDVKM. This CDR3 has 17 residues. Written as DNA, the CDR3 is TGTGCCAGCAGCCCGGAGTTGATCAGCGGGTCCACCGGGGAGCTGTTTTTT. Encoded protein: CASSPELISGSTGELFF.

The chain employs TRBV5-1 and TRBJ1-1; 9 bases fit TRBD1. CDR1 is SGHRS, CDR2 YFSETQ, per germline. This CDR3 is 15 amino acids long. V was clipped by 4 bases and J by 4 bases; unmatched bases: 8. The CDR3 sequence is CASSPGQGLATEAFF. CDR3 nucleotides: TGCGCCAGCAGCCCCGGACAGGGGTTAGCCACTGAAGCTTTCTTT.

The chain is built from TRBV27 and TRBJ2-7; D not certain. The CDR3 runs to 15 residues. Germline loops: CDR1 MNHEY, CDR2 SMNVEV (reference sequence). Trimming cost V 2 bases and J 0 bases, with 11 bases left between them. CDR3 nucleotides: TGTGCCAGCAGTTTAATCGCAGGCAGCTCCTACGAGCAGTACTTC. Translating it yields CASSLIAGSSYEQYF.

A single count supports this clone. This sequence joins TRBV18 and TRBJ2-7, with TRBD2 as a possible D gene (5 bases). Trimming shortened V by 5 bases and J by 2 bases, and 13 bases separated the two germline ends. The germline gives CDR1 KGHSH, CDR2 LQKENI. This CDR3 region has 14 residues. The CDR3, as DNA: TGTGCCAGCTCAGTGTCCCGGGGAGCCTACGAGCAGTACTTC. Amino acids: CASSVSRGAYEQYF.

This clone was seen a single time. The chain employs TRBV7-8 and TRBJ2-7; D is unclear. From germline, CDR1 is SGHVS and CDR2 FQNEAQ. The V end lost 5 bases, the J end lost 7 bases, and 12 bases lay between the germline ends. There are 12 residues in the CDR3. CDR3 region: CASSPFSREQYF. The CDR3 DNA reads TGTGCCAGCAGCCCCTTTAGCCGGGAGCAGTACTTC.

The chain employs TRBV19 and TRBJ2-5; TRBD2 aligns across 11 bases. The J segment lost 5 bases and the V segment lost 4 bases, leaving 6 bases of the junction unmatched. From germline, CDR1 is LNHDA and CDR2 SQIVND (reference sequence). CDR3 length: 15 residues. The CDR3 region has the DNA TGTGCCAGTAGTAAGGGGACTAGCGGTACGGAGACCCAGTACTTC. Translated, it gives CASSKGTSGTETQYF.

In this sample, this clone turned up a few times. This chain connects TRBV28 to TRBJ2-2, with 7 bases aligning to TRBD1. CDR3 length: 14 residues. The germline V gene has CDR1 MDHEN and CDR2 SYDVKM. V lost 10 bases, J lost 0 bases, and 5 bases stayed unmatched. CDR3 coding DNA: TGTGCCATAAAACAGGGGACGAACACCGGGGAGCTGTTTTTT. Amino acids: CAIKQGTNTGELFF.

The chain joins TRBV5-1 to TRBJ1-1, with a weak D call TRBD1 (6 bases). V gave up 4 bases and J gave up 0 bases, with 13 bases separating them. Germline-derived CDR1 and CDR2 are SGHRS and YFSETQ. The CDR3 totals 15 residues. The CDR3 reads CASSVTQGLNTEAFF. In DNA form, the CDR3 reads TGCGCCAGCAGCGTCACGCAGGGGCTGAACACTGAAGCTTTCTTT.

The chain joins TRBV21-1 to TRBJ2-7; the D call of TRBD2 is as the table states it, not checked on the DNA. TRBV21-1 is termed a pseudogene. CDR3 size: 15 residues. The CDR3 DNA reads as TGTGCCAGCAGCAAGTTGGCGGGCCTCCCCTACGAGCAGTACTTC. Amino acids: CASSKLAGLPYEQYF.

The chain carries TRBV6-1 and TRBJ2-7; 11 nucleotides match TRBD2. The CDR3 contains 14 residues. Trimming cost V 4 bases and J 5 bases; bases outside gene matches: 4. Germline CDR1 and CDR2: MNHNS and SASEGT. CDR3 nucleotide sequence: TGTGCCAGCAGTGGTACTAGCGGGAGCGACGAGCAGTACTTC. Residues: CASSGTSGSDEQYF.

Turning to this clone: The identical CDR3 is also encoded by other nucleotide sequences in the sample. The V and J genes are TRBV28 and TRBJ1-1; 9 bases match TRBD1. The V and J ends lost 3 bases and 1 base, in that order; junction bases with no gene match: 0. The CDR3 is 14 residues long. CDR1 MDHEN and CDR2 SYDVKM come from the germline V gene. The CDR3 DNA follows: TGTGCCAGCAGTTTGGGACAGGGGAACACTGAAGCTTTCTTT. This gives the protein CASSLGQGNTEAFF.

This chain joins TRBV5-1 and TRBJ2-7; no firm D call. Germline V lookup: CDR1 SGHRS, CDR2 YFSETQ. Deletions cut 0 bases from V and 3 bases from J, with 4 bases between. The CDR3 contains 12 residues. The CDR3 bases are TGCGCCAGCAGCTTGGGAGGCTACGAGCAGTACTTC. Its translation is CASSLGGYEQYF.

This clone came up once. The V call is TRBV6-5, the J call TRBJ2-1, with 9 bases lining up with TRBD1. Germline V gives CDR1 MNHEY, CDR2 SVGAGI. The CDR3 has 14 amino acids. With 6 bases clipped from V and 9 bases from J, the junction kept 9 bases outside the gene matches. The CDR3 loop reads CASRSGTGLGEQFF. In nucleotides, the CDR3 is TGTGCCAGCAGATCCGGGACAGGGTTGGGTGAGCAGTTCTTC.

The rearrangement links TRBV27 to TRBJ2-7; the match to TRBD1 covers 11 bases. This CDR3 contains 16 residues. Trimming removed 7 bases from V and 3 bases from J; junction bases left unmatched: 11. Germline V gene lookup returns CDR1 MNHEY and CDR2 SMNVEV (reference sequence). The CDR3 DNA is TGTGCCAGCAAAAAAGGAGCGGGACAGGGGGACTACGAGCAGTACTTC. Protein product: CASKKGAGQGDYEQYF.